A single sample is the source of the 29 T cell receptor beta chains below, sequenced in a study of T cell responses to AZD1222 COVID-19 vaccine. Here immunoSEQ multiplex PCR was the method, and the copy in TCRdb shows in-frame clones only, minus some. The data show some 120,000 clones, around 93% seen once. The sequencing used peripheral blood, collected 28 days after the second AZD1222 dose. Every receptor here comes from an adult who received the AZD1222 COVID-19 vaccine.

The chain employs TRBV6-6 and TRBJ2-1; TRBD2 aligns across 10 bases. This CDR3 is built from 13 residues. V shed 7 bases, J shed 14 bases, and the junction held 11 bases outside the gene matches. CDR1 is MNHNY, CDR2 SVGAGI, per germline (reference sequence). CDR3 coding DNA: TGTGCCAGCACCCCCCTAGCGGGAGATTCTGAGTTCTTC. It codes for CASTPLAGDSEFF.

The rearrangement uses TRBV28 and TRBJ2-1, with TRBD2 identical over 8 bases. V gave up 11 bases and J gave up 2 bases; unmatched junction bases: 11. This CDR3 spans 15 amino acids. CDR1 is MDHEN, CDR2 SYDVKM, per germline. The CDR3 protein is CAGGRAGETYNEQFF. CDR3 DNA sequence: TGTGCCGGAGGAAGAGCGGGAGAAACCTACAATGAGCAGTTCTTC.

Turning to this clone: Other nucleotide sequences from this sample produce the same CDR3. The chain is built from TRBV5-1 and TRBJ1-1; D uncertain. V was trimmed by 2 bases and J by 2 bases, leaving 7 bases between them. CDR1 SGHRS and CDR2 YFSETQ come from the germline V gene. The CDR3 length is 13 residues. CDR3: CASSFTGNTEAFF. The CDR3 DNA reads TGCGCCAGCAGCTTTACGGGAAACACTGAAGCTTTCTTT.

DNA for the CDR3: TGTGCCAGCACGTGGCGGCAGGGAGGTGGCTACACCTTC. Its protein product is CASTWRQGGGYTF. The rearrangement uses TRBV6-5 and TRBJ1-2, with D possibly being TRBD1 (5 bases). Germline CDR1 reads MNHEY; CDR2 reads SVGAGI. CDR3 size: 13 residues. V dropped 7 bases and J dropped 7 bases, with 16 bases sitting between them.

In this sample, this clone turned up a few times. The rearrangement joins TRBV4-1 to TRBJ2-7; 10 positions match TRBD1. V lost 4 bases to trimming and J lost 1 base; unmatched junction nucleotides: 4. The germline gives CDR1 MGHRA, CDR2 YSYEKL. This CDR3 region has 15 residues. CDR3 sequence: CASSPGQGPSYEQYF. The CDR3, as DNA: TGCGCCAGCAGCCCGGGACAGGGGCCTTCCTACGAGCAGTACTTC.

This clone was seen a single time. The CDR3 DNA reads TGTGCCAGCAGTAACCTTTTAGGTCAAGATACGCAGTATTTT. It is translated as CASSNLLGQDTQYF. The rearrangement uses TRBV6-5 and TRBJ2-3; D unclear. Trimming pared 5 bases from V and 5 bases from J, leaving 14 bases between. The CDR3 runs to 14 residues. Germline lookup yields CDR1 MNHEY and CDR2 SVGAGI.

The count of this clone is one. V usage is TRBV6-5 and J usage is TRBJ1-5; D is ambiguous. Germline-derived CDR1 and CDR2 are MNHEY and SVGAGI. The CDR3 spans 14 residues. V dropped 8 bases and J dropped 10 bases, with 21 bases sitting between them. CDR3 region: CASVAMDRAGPQHF. The CDR3 nucleotides are TGTGCCAGCGTTGCCATGGACCGCGCCGGACCCCAGCATTTT.

In nucleotides, the CDR3 is TGTGCCAGCAGCCCCCCGGTGCGGGACCTATTAAATGAGCAGTTCTTC. It translates to CASSPPVRDLLNEQFF. The chain couples TRBV4-2 to TRBJ2-1; D perhaps matches TRBD2 (6 bases). CDR3 length equals 16 residues. CDR1 and CDR2 from the germline V gene are LGHNA and YNFKEQ. V lost 4 bases and J lost 7, with 20 bases in between.

The genes are TRBV5-8 and TRBJ2-3, with D uncertain. This CDR3 has 16 residues. Trimming left V 5 bases short and J 0 bases short, with 16 bases between. Germline CDR1 reads SGHTS; CDR2 reads YDEGEE. The chain's CDR3 is CASRRKRVLSTDTQYF. As DNA, the CDR3 is TGTGCCAGCAGGAGGAAACGGGTCCTTAGCACAGATACGCAGTATTTT.

The chain joins TRBV29-1 to TRBJ1-1; D is uncertain. V lost 5 bases and J lost 3, with 10 bases in between. This CDR3 region has 12 residues. Germline V gene data show CDR1 as SQVTM and CDR2 as ANQGSEA. DNA of the CDR3: TGCAGCGTTTCTTTAGTGGACACTGAAGCTTTCTTT. This sequence encodes CSVSLVDTEAFF.

The rearrangement joins TRBV5-1 to TRBJ2-2, with 10 bases matching TRBD1. This CDR3 spans 15 amino acids. Germline V lookup: CDR1 SGHRS, CDR2 YFSETQ. Losses at the gene ends were 1 base for V and 6 bases for J; bases not matched to a gene: 3. The CDR3, as DNA: TGCGCCAGCAGCTTGTCCGGACAGGGGGCCGGGGAGCTGTTTTTT. This translates into CASSLSGQGAGELFF.

This clone showed up many times. The chain carries TRBV7-9 and TRBJ1-5; 7 bases fit TRBD1. This CDR3 comprises 16 residues. From germline, CDR1 is SEHNR and CDR2 FQNEAQ (reference sequence). After removal of 0 bases from V and 2 bases from J, the junction contained 4 bases not matched to a gene. CDR3 amino acids: CASSLARTGRNQPQHF. CDR3 bases: TGTGCCAGCAGCTTAGCAAGGACAGGTCGCAATCAGCCCCAGCATTTT.

CDR3 nucleotides: TGTGCCAGCAGGAGCAAAGCTTATAGCAATCAGCCCCAGCATTTT. This sequence encodes CASRSKAYSNQPQHF. The V and J genes are TRBV28 and TRBJ1-5; the D is unclear. V was clipped by 6 bases and J by 0 bases, with 12 bases between them. The CDR3 length is 15 residues. In germline, CDR1 is MDHEN, CDR2 SYDVKM.

The V and J genes are TRBV24-1 and TRBJ1-1, with D unclear. This CDR3 is 13 amino acids long. Between the trimmed V and J ends, which lost 3 bases and 3 bases, there was a span of 7 bases. The germline CDR1 and CDR2 sequences are KGHDR and SFDVKD. CDR3 region: CATSDRVHTEAFF. In DNA, the CDR3 is TGTGCCACCAGTGATCGCGTTCACACTGAAGCTTTCTTT.

The rearrangement joins TRBV20-1 to TRBJ1-5, with D unclear. From germline, CDR1 is DFQATT and CDR2 SNEGSKA (reference sequence). The V and J ends lost 3 bases and 4 bases respectively, with 13 bases between them. The CDR3 has 14 amino acids. This CDR3 is CSASLGPANQPQHF. CDR3 coding DNA: TGCAGTGCTAGTCTTGGGCCAGCTAATCAGCCCCAGCATTTT.

This sequence joins TRBV7-9 and TRBJ2-7; TRBD1 matches 8 bases. CDR1 is SEHNR and CDR2 is FQNEAQ in the germline V gene (reference sequence). Unmatched junction bases numbered 8, after V lost 4 bases and J lost 6 bases. The CDR3 totals 14 residues. In nucleotides, the CDR3 is TGTGCCAGCAGCTCATCGGGACAGGCGACCGAGCAGTACTTC. It codes for CASSSSGQATEQYF.

The CDR3 coding sequence is TGTGCCAGCGCATCCCCGGGTGGCAATCAGCCCCAGCATTTT. This sequence encodes CASASPGGNQPQHF. The chain carries TRBV28 and TRBJ1-5, with D unresolved. Per the germline V gene, CDR1 is MDHEN and CDR2 is SYDVKM. The V end lost 8 bases, the J end lost 2 bases, and 13 bases lay between the germline ends. There are 14 residues in the CDR3.

The V call is TRBV28, the J call TRBJ1-2, with D possibly being TRBD1 (6 bases). This CDR3 spans 13 amino acids. V shed 2 bases and J shed 6 bases, with 10 bases lying between them. Germline V CDR1 and CDR2: MDHEN, SYDVKM. The CDR3 protein is CASSLPTGNGYTF. In DNA form, the CDR3 reads TGTGCCAGCAGTTTACCTACAGGGAATGGCTACACCTTC.

In this sample, this clone turned up a few times. The chain carries TRBV5-1 and TRBJ2-1, with D possibly TRBD2 on 5 matching bases. Deletions cut 3 bases from V and 8 bases from J, with 9 bases between. Germline V gene data show CDR1 as SGHRS and CDR2 as YFSETQ. This CDR3 contains 12 residues. The CDR3 loop reads CASSSMRDEQFF. The CDR3 DNA reads as TGCGCCAGCAGCTCGATGCGGGATGAGCAGTTCTTC.

The sample holds one count of this clone. The CDR3 sequence: CASSPSTRVLYNEQFF. The DNA for the CDR3 is TGTGCCAGTAGTCCATCTACTAGGGTGTTGTACAATGAGCAGTTCTTC. The chain employs TRBV19 and TRBJ2-1; a possible D gene is TRBD2 (5 bases). V lost 5 bases and J lost 4, with 18 bases in between. The CDR3 runs 16 residues. From germline, CDR1 is LNHDA and CDR2 SQIVND (reference sequence).

This sequence joins TRBV18 and TRBJ1-3; perhaps TRBD1 as D (5 bases). V lost 3 bases and J 0 bases, leaving 12 bases between the germline ends. The germline V gene encodes CDR1 KGHSH and CDR2 LQKENI. CDR3 length: 16 amino acids. CDR3 in DNA: TGTGCCAGCTCACCCGACAGTGGGACCTCTGGAAACACCATATATTTT. Its protein is CASSPDSGTSGNTIYF.

The gene calls are TRBV5-8 and TRBJ2-6; D possibly matches TRBD1 or TRBD2 (5 bases each). The germline gives CDR1 SGHTS, CDR2 YDEGEE. The CDR3 is made up of 16 amino acids. V was trimmed by 5 bases and J by 1 base, leaving 13 bases between them. The CDR3 here is CASSQRWGSGANVLTF. CDR3 DNA: TGTGCCAGCAGTCAGCGCTGGGGGTCTGGGGCCAACGTCCTGACTTTC.

The V and J genes are TRBV2 and TRBJ2-7, with 8 bases fitting TRBD1. Unmatched junction bases numbered 11, after V lost 8 bases and J lost 2 bases. This CDR3 is 15 amino acids long. Germline assignment: CDR1 SNHLY and CDR2 FYNNEI. The CDR3 loop reads CASGEAGGGTYEQYF. CDR3 in DNA: TGTGCCAGCGGCGAAGCAGGGGGCGGAACCTACGAGCAGTACTTC.

This chain links TRBV5-1 with TRBJ1-5; no definite D call. Germline V gene sequence: CDR1 SGHRS, CDR2 YFSETQ. V was trimmed by 2 bases and J by 2 bases, leaving 8 bases between them. The CDR3 is 14 residues long. As DNA, the CDR3 is TGCGCCAGCAGCTTCGGCCAGGGCAATCAGCCCCAGCATTTT. This sequence encodes CASSFGQGNQPQHF.

The genes are TRBV28 and TRBJ1-6; D is uncertain. The CDR3 consists of 14 residues. CDR1 MDHEN and CDR2 SYDVKM come from the germline V gene. Trimming took 5 bases from V and 7 from J, leaving 12 bases between them. The CDR3 loop reads CASSLNPENSPLHF. In DNA, the CDR3 is TGTGCCAGCAGTCTGAACCCCGAAAATTCACCCCTCCACTTT.

The rearrangement joins TRBV5-1 to TRBJ1-2; D is perhaps TRBD1 (5 bases). CDR3 length: 16 amino acids. Germline V gene lookup returns CDR1 SGHRS and CDR2 YFSETQ. Trimming took off 3 bases at V and 4 bases at J, with 19 bases between the two ends. The CDR3 here is CASSSQAGDPSYGYTF. The DNA of the CDR3 is TGCGCCAGCAGCTCCCAGGCGGGGGATCCCAGCTATGGCTACACCTTC.

The rearrangement links TRBV7-9 to TRBJ2-7; weak D call: TRBD1 (5 bases). The germline gives CDR1 SEHNR, CDR2 FQNEAQ (reference sequence). The CDR3 contains 15 residues. Trimming pared 3 bases from V and 7 bases from J, leaving 19 bases between. The CDR3 here is CASSLGQGVPGEQYF. CDR3 sequence (DNA): TGTGCCAGCAGCTTGGGGCAAGGGGTGCCAGGAGAGCAGTACTTC.

The rearrangement joins TRBV28 to TRBJ1-1, with no clear D. CDR1 MDHEN and CDR2 SYDVKM come from the germline V gene. V gave up 6 bases and J gave up 3 bases, with 8 bases separating them. The CDR3 runs to 12 residues. In DNA, the CDR3 is TGTGCCAGCAGCCGCTCCGACACTGAAGCTTTCTTT. Translation: CASSRSDTEAFF.

The gene calls are TRBV9 and TRBJ2-1; D not resolved. The CDR3 runs to 13 residues. Germline CDR1 and CDR2: SGDLS and YYNGEE. Deletions cut 6 bases from V and 4 bases from J, with 11 bases between. CDR3 bases: TGTGCCAGCACTAAAGACTCGTACAATGAGCAGTTCTTC. It encodes CASTKDSYNEQFF. The full variable domain, rest sourced from reference TRBV9 and TRBJ2-1, is DSGVTQTPKHLITATGQRVTLRCSPRSGDLSVYWYQQSLDQGLQFLIQYYNGEERAKGNILERFSAQQFPDLHSELNLSSLELGDSALYFCASTKDSYNEQFFGPGTRLTVL.